This T cell receptor (beta chain) was sequenced in a study of T cell responses to AZD1222 COVID-19 vaccine. The CDR3 has 13 amino acids. Deletions cut 1 base from V and 4 bases from J, with 7 bases between. Germline lookup yields CDR1 SGHKS and CDR2 YYEKEE (reference sequence). Sequencing used immunoSEQ multiplex PCR; TCRdb keeps in-frame clones, though not all of them. The sample gives some 100,000 clones, about 88% of which show up once; approximately 16% is in the top ten. The sequencing used peripheral blood, collected on day 0 of AZD1222 vaccination. The receptor's source is an adult in good health. The chain joins TRBV5-5 to TRBJ2-3; D unresolved. The CDR3 coding sequence is TGTGCCAGCAGCTTGTTGGGCGCAGATACGCAGTATTTT. It encodes CASSLLGADTQYF. The whole variable domain, filled in from reference TRBV5-5 and TRBJ2-3, reads DAGVTQSPTHLIKTRGQQVTLRCSPISGHKSVSWYQQVLGQGPQFIFQYYEKEERGRGNFPDRFSARQFPNYSSELNVNALLLGDSALYLCASSLLGADTQYFGPGTRLTVL.